Shown below are 15 T cell receptor beta chains from a single sample sequenced in a study of cytomegalovirus exposure and HLA in healthy donors. The PCR employed 60 Vbeta primers together with 13 Jbeta primers. TCRdb's table, derived via immunoSEQ multiplex PCR, lists solely in-frame clones and lacks some. Of approximately 240,000 clones listed, about 89% are singletons. Specimen: PBMCs. The origin of the receptors is a woman younger than 30 in good health and CMV-seronegative.

This sequence joins TRBV5-4 and TRBJ2-7; D is possibly TRBD2 (6 bases). The V end lost 3 bases, the J end lost 0 bases, and 16 bases lay between the germline ends. CDR3 length: 16 amino acids. The V gene's germline CDR1 is SGHNT and CDR2 YYREEE (reference sequence). CDR3 sequence (DNA): TGTGCCAGCAGCTCCGGGACGGGGGATCCCTCCTACGAGCAGTACTTC. Protein sequence: CASSSGTGDPSYEQYF.

On this clone itself: The conserved phenylalanine or tryptophan is not found at the CDR3 terminus, so this likely reflects a read error. This chain connects TRBV11-3 to TRBJ1-2; 7 nucleotides line up with TRBD1. This CDR3 region has 15 residues. V was pared by 0 bases and J by 4 bases, with 5 bases of the junction left unmatched. CDR1 and CDR2 from the germline V gene are SGHNT and YENEEA. CDR3 amino acids: CASSLEGQLSYGYTS. CDR3 sequence (DNA): TGTGCCAGCAGCTTAGAGGGACAGCTTAGCTATGGCTACACCTCC.

The V and J genes are TRBV5-1 and TRBJ2-1; 12 nucleotides line up with TRBD2. CDR3 size: 15 residues. V dropped 6 bases and J dropped 4; count of bases not matched to a gene: 5. From germline, CDR1 is SGHRS and CDR2 YFSETQ. As DNA, the CDR3 is TGCGCCAGCACCCCGGGACTAGCGGGTTACAATGAGCAGTTCTTC. Its translation: CASTPGLAGYNEQFF.

The DNA for the CDR3 is TGTGCCAGCAGCGCAGAACCGGGACTGAGCTACGAGCAGTACTTC. It codes for CASSAEPGLSYEQYF. The chain links TRBV9 to TRBJ2-7; TRBD2 is a possible D gene (6 bases). V was trimmed by 3 bases and J by 3 bases, leaving 16 bases between them. Germline values: CDR1 SGDLS, CDR2 YYNGEE. The CDR3 runs 15 residues.

This chain connects TRBV18 to TRBJ1-3; the D is unclear. There are 16 residues in the CDR3. Per the germline V gene, CDR1 is KGHSH and CDR2 is LQKENI. V lost 3 bases to trimming and J lost 4 bases, with 16 bases between them. The CDR3 sequence: CASSPNLAKQGNTIYF. In DNA, the CDR3 is TGTGCCAGCTCACCGAATCTCGCCAAACAAGGAAACACCATATATTTT.

The count of this clone is one. The chain carries TRBV18 and TRBJ1-2; D is possibly TRBD1 (6 bases). The CDR3 has 15 residues. Trimming removed 3 bases from V and 8 bases from J, with 19 bases in between. Germline CDR1 is KGHSH and CDR2 is LQKENI. The DNA of the CDR3 is TGTGCCAGCTCACCGGGGGCTGGACAGTCCTGGGGCTACACCTTC. This encodes CASSPGAGQSWGYTF.

The chain joins TRBV30 to TRBJ2-5; D is possibly TRBD1 (6 bases). Germline V gives CDR1 GTSNPN, CDR2 SVGIG (reference sequence). CDR3 length: 14 amino acids. Trimming removed 2 bases at V and 4 bases at J, with 14 bases between. This CDR3 reads CAWSTPGVRETQYF. In DNA form, the CDR3 reads TGTGCCTGGAGTACACCAGGGGTAAGAGAGACCCAGTACTTC.

This clone was detected once. The chain joins TRBV5-1 to TRBJ2-5, with 10 bases lining up with TRBD1. V lost 0 bases and J lost 5; bases outside the gene matches: 7. The CDR3 covers 16 residues. Germline V gene data show CDR1 as SGHRS and CDR2 as YFSETQ. The CDR3 region is CASSLAGQGGSETQYF. The CDR3 coding sequence is TGCGCCAGCAGCTTGGCCGGACAGGGGGGATCGGAGACCCAGTACTTC.

The chain joins TRBV5-6 to TRBJ2-1, with TRBD2 matching over 10 bases. The junction had 10 bases not matched to a gene; V was cut back by 4 bases and J by 6 bases. The germline V gene encodes CDR1 SGHDT and CDR2 YYEEEE. The CDR3 length is 16 residues. Written as DNA, the CDR3 is TGTGCCAGCAGCCACCCGGCAGCGGGAGGGCGCAATGAGCAGTTCTTC. Translation: CASSHPAAGGRNEQFF.

The rearrangement links TRBV14 to TRBJ1-1, with D possibly TRBD1 on 6 matching bases. From germline, CDR1 is SGHDN and CDR2 FVKESK. Between the trimmed V and J ends, which lost 1 base and 0 bases, there was a span of 12 bases. The CDR3 extends over 16 amino acids. The CDR3 sequence: CASSQVAGAMNTEAFF. The CDR3 DNA reads TGTGCCAGCAGCCAAGTTGCAGGGGCGATGAACACTGAAGCTTTCTTT.

This clone was counted a few times. The rearrangement uses TRBV7-9 and TRBJ1-1; D is ambiguous. Germline V gene sequence: CDR1 SEHNR, CDR2 FQNEAQ (reference sequence). This CDR3 comprises 15 residues. Trimming stripped 5 bases from V and 11 bases from J, with 24 bases between. The CDR3 reads CASSRPRGESLLAFF. For the CDR3, the DNA is TGTGCCAGCAGCCGACCACGAGGAGAAAGCTTGCTTGCTTTCTTT.

The V gene is TRBV2, the J gene TRBJ2-7; TRBD1 agrees at 7 bases. J was trimmed by 0 bases and V by 8 bases; bases with no gene match: 4. Per germline, CDR1 SNHLY and CDR2 FYNNEI. The CDR3 spans 13 residues. The CDR3: CASRDSISYEQYF. For the CDR3, the DNA is TGTGCCAGCCGGGACAGTATCTCCTACGAGCAGTACTTC.

The chain is built from TRBV5-1 and TRBJ2-2; the D gene is possibly TRBD1 (5 bases). CDR1 and CDR2 from the germline V gene are SGHRS and YFSETQ. This CDR3 comprises 14 residues. V lost 5 bases and J 6 bases, leaving 14 bases between the germline ends. In DNA, the CDR3 is TGCGCCAGCAGTCCGGACCAGGGATCCGGGGAGCTGTTTTTT. This encodes CASSPDQGSGELFF.

The genes are TRBV5-1 and TRBJ2-3, with D tentatively TRBD2 (5 bases). V was pared by 4 bases and J by 1 base, with 13 bases between. The CDR3 length is 15 residues. Germline V lookup: CDR1 SGHRS, CDR2 YFSETQ. The CDR3 coding sequence is TGCGCCAGCAGCATGGAGGAGCCGGGCACAGATACGCAGTATTTT. Amino acid sequence: CASSMEEPGTDTQYF.

The V and J genes are TRBV18 and TRBJ2-1; D remains unclear. CDR3 length: 13 amino acids. Germline V gives CDR1 KGHSH, CDR2 LQKENI. Trimming cost V 3 bases and J 8 bases, with 11 bases left between them. The CDR3, as DNA: TGTGCCAGCTCACCGCGCTCCCGTTATGAGCAGTTCTTC. It specifies CASSPRSRYEQFF.